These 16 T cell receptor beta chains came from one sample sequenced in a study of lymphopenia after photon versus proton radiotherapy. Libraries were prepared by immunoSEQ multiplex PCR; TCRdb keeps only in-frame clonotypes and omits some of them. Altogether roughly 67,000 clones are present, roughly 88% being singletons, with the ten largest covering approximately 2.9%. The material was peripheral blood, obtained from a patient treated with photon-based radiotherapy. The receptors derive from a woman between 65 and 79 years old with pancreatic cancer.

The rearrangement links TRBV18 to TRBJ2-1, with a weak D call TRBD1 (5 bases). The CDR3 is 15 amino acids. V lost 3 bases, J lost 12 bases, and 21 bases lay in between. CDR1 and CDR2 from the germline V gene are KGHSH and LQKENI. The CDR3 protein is CASSPAVGPRQGQFF. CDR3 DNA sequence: TGTGCCAGCTCACCGGCGGTCGGACCACGCCAGGGGCAGTTCTTC.

CDR3 loop: CSVVAKGRAGANVLTF. CDR3 bases: TGCAGCGTTGTGGCCAAGGGCAGGGCTGGGGCCAACGTCCTGACTTTC. This rearrangement joins TRBV29-1 to TRBJ2-6; D is possibly TRBD1 (5 bases). The V gene's germline CDR1 is SQVTM and CDR2 ANQGSEA. CDR3 length equals 16 residues. V was clipped by 4 bases and J by 2 bases, with 15 bases between them.

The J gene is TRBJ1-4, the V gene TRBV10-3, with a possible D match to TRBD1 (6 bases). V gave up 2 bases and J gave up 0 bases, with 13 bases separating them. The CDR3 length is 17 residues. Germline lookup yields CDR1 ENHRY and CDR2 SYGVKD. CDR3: CAISEVGQATTNEKLFF. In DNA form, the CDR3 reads TGTGCCATCAGTGAGGTGGGACAAGCCACAACTAATGAAAAACTGTTTTTT.

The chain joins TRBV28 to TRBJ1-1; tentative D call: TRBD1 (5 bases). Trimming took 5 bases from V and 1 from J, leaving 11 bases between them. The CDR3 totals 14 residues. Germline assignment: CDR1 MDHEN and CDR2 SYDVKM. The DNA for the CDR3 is TGTGCCAGCAGTGCTGGGGCCTCGAACACTGAAGCTTTCTTT. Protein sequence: CASSAGASNTEAFF.

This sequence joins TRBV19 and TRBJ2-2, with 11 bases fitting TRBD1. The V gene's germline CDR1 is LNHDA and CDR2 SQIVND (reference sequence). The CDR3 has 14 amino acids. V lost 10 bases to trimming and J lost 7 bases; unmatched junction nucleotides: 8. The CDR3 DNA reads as TGTGCCACCGCACCGGGACAGGGGGGCGGGGAGCTGTTTTTT. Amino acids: CATAPGQGGGELFF.

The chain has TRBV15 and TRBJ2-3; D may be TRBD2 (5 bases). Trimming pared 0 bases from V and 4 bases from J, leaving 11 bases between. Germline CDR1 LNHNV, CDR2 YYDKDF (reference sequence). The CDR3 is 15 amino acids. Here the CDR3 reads CATSRDSEAADTQYF. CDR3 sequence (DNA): TGTGCCACCAGCAGAGATTCGGAGGCAGCAGATACGCAGTATTTT. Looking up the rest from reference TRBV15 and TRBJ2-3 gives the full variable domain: DAMVIQNPRYQVTQFGKPVTLSCSQTLNHNVMYWYQQKSSQAPKLLFHYYDKDFNNEADTPDNFQSRRPNTSFCFLDIRSPGLGDTAMYLCATSRDSEAADTQYFGPGTRLTVL.

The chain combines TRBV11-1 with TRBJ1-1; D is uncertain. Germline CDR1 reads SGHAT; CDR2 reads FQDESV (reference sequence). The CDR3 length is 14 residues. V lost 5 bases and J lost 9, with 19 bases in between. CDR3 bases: TGTGCCAGCAGCCTCCCAGGTGGTGTAGCCCAAGCTTTCTTT. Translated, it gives CASSLPGGVAQAFF.

CDR3 in DNA: TGTGCCAGCCGGGACAGGGGGCGAGAGCAGTACTTC. Amino acids: CASRDRGREQYF. J is TRBJ2-7 and V is TRBV6-5; TRBD1 aligns across 12 bases. Per the germline V gene, CDR1 is MNHEY and CDR2 is SVGAGI. Trimming took 8 bases from V and 7 from J; bases not matched to a gene: 3. This CDR3 region has 12 residues.

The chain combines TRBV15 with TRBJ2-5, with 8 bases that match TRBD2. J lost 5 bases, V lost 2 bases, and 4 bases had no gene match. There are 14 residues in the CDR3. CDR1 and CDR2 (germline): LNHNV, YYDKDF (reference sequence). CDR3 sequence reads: CATSRRTGGETQYF. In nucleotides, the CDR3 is TGTGCCACCAGCAGAAGGACGGGAGGGGAGACCCAGTACTTC.

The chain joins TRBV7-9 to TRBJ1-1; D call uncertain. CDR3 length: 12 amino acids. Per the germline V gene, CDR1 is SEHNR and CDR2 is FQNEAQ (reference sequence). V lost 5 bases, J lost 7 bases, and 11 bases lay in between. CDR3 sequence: CASSPELGEAFF. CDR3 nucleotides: TGTGCCAGCAGCCCCGAGCTGGGTGAAGCTTTCTTT.

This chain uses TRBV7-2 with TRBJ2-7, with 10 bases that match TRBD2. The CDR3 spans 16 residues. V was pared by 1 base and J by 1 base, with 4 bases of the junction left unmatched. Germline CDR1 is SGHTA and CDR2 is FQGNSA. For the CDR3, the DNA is TGTGCCAGCAGCTTAGTGTCTAGCGGGAGATCCTACGAGCAGTACTTC. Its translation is CASSLVSSGRSYEQYF.

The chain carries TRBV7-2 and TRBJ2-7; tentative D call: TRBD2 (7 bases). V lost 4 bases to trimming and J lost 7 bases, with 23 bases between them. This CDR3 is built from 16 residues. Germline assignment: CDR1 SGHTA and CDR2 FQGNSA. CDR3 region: CASSSNLGGGEGEQYF. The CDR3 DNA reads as TGTGCCAGCAGCTCGAACTTAGGGGGGGGCGAAGGTGAGCAGTACTTC.

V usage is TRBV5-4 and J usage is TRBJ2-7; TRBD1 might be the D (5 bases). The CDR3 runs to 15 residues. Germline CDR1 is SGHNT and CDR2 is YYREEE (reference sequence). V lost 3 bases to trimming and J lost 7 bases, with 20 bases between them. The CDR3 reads CASSSRQTYDLEQYF. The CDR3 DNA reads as TGTGCCAGCAGCTCTAGACAGACCTACGATCTTGAGCAGTACTTC.

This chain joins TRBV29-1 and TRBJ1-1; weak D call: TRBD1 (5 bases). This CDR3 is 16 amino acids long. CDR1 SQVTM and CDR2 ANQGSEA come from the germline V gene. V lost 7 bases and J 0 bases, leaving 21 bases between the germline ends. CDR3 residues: CSAHEFNTGLNTEAFF. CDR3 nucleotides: TGCAGCGCTCACGAATTCAATACAGGCTTGAACACTGAAGCTTTCTTT.

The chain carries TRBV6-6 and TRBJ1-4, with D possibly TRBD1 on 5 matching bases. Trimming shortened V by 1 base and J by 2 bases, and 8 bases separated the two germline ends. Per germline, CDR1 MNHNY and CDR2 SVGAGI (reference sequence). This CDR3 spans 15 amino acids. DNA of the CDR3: TGTGCCAGCAGTTACTTCAGGGCCACTAATGAAAAACTGTTTTTT. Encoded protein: CASSYFRATNEKLFF.

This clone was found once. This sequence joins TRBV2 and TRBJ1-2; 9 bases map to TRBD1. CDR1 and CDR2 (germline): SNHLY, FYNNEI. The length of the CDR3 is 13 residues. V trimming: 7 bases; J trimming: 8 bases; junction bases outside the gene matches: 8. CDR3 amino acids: CASIEQGAGGYTF. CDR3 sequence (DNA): TGTGCCAGCATCGAACAGGGGGCTGGGGGCTACACCTTC.